The 29 T cell receptor beta chains presented below share a single source sample, sequenced in a study of T-cell reconstitution after alpha-beta-depleted transplantation in children. Library preparation (for TCRbeta) was performed with unique molecular identifiers. TCRdb analysed the PCR reads with MiXCR anew, one entry per CDR3 protein. In the table there are fewer than 700,000 distinct CDR3 sequences, 13% of which are singletons. Here the sequenced sample was PBMCs, mostly from graft donor cells, taken 360 days after TCRalphabeta/CD19-depleted stem cell transplant. The receptor source for this set is a male patient between 5 and 17 years old who had a stem cell transplant for acute myeloid leukemia, so the T cells may come from the graft donor.

This clonotype was picked up a small number of times. The rearrangement links TRBV27 to TRBJ2-1; 14 bases line up with TRBD2. This CDR3 spans 17 amino acids. CDR1 is MNHEY and CDR2 is SMNVEV in the germline V gene (reference sequence). Trimming took 4 bases from V and 6 from J; bases not matched to a gene: 8. CDR3 protein: CASSSPGLAGVGNEQFF. CDR3 nucleotide sequence: TGTGCCAGCAGTTCCCCGGGACTAGCGGGAGTAGGCAATGAGCAGTTCTTC.

This clonotype was found many times. The rearrangement joins TRBV10-3 to TRBJ2-1; 15 bases match TRBD2. The CDR3 totals 18 residues. J gave up 0 bases and V 3 bases, and 3 bases lay outside the gene matches. Per the germline V gene, CDR1 is ENHRY and CDR2 is SYGVKD. CDR3 protein: CAISEGTSGRISYNEQFF. CDR3 coding DNA: TGTGCCATCAGTGAAGGGACTAGCGGGAGGATCTCCTACAATGAGCAGTTCTTC.

This clonotype occurred a few times. The chain couples TRBV29-1 to TRBJ2-3; 8 bases are a match to TRBD2. The CDR3 is made up of 15 amino acids. Germline-derived CDR1 and CDR2 are SQVTM and ANQGSEA. J was trimmed by 2 bases and V by 4 bases; bases with no gene match: 8. CDR3 bases: TGCAGCGTTGGGGGGGAGCGGGAGCCCACAGATACGCAGTATTTT. Translating it yields CSVGGEREPTDTQYF.

This clonotype was found many times. The chain uses TRBV3-1 and TRBJ2-1, with 8 bases that match TRBD2. The germline V gene encodes CDR1 LGHDT and CDR2 YNNKEL (reference sequence). CDR3 size: 16 residues. With 0 bases clipped from V and 5 bases from J, the junction kept 6 bases outside the gene matches. CDR3 sequence (DNA): TGTGCCAGCAGCCAAGAAAGTCTAGCGGGCCACAATGAGCAGTTCTTC. This codes for CASSQESLAGHNEQFF.

This chain links TRBV18 with TRBJ2-6; the D gene is possibly TRBD2 (5 bases). CDR1 is KGHSH and CDR2 is LQKENI in the germline V gene. V was cut by 2 bases and J by 0 bases, with 8 bases left in between. The CDR3 length is 16 residues. The CDR3 reads CASSPRGSSGANVLTF. CDR3 DNA sequence: TGTGCCAGCTCACCAAGAGGGAGCTCTGGGGCCAACGTCCTGACTTTC.

V gene TRBV7-2 combines with J gene TRBJ2-3, with D possibly matching TRBD1 (6 bases). Germline CDR1 reads SGHTA; CDR2 reads FQGNSA. The CDR3 is 15 residues long. Trimming removed 5 bases at V and 1 base at J, with 13 bases between. The CDR3 here is CASSQGPWGTDTQYF. DNA for the CDR3: TGTGCCAGCAGCCAGGGGCCCTGGGGCACAGATACGCAGTATTTT.

This clonotype was picked up many times. This chain joins TRBV29-1 and TRBJ2-7, with D perhaps TRBD1 (8 bases). Trimming stripped 7 bases from V and 6 bases from J, with 16 bases between. This CDR3 comprises 12 residues. Germline V gene data show CDR1 as SQVTM and CDR2 as ANQGSEA. For the CDR3, the DNA is TGCAGCGGCCTAACAGGGGGGGCCGAGCAGTACTTC. It codes for CSGLTGGAEQYF.

V gene TRBV5-4 combines with J gene TRBJ2-1, with 8 bases fitting TRBD2. J was trimmed by 2 bases and V by 5 bases; bases with no gene match: 6. Germline lookup yields CDR1 SGHNT and CDR2 YYREEE (reference sequence). The CDR3 is made up of 15 amino acids. The CDR3 sequence is CASRFSGSPYNEQFF. The CDR3 DNA follows: TGTGCCAGCAGGTTCAGCGGGAGTCCCTACAATGAGCAGTTCTTC.

The rearrangement links TRBV7-2 to TRBJ1-4, with a tentative D call TRBD1 (6 bases). The CDR3 is made up of 15 amino acids. Germline V gene lookup returns CDR1 SGHTA and CDR2 FQGNSA. V shed 0 bases and J shed 8 bases, with 13 bases lying between them. CDR3 protein: CASSLAWGAREKLFF. Here the CDR3 DNA reads TGTGCCAGCAGCTTAGCGTGGGGGGCTCGCGAAAAACTGTTTTTT.

This clonotype has more than one count but fewer than ten. The chain couples TRBV27 to TRBJ2-7; no definite D call. V lost 6 bases and J 9 bases, leaving 18 bases between the germline ends. The germline V gene has CDR1 MNHEY and CDR2 SMNVEV (reference sequence). CDR3 length: 13 residues. The chain's CDR3 is CASSTTNGLGQYF. DNA for the CDR3: TGTGCCAGCAGCACCACCAACGGGCTAGGGCAGTACTTC.

V gene TRBV7-3 combines with J gene TRBJ2-1; D not certain. This CDR3 contains 15 residues. The V gene's germline CDR1 is SGHTA and CDR2 FQGTGA. V gave up 2 bases and J gave up 7 bases, with 15 bases separating them. CDR3 in DNA: TGTGCCAGCAGCTTAGAGAGGCTATCTCAAAATGAGCAGTTCTTC. It is translated as CASSLERLSQNEQFF.

This rearrangement joins TRBV5-1 to TRBJ2-7, with 12 positions matching TRBD2. Germline V gene data show CDR1 as SGHRS and CDR2 as YFSETQ. Trimming took 4 bases from V and 4 from J; bases not matched to a gene: 9. The CDR3 contains 16 residues. The CDR3 reads CASSARLAGEGYEQYF. The DNA of the CDR3 is TGCGCCAGCAGCGCCAGACTAGCGGGAGAGGGTTACGAGCAGTACTTC.

This clonotype was seen at least ten times. The genes are TRBV20-1 and TRBJ2-5, with D perhaps matching TRBD2 (6 bases). The CDR3 consists of 16 residues. V dropped 0 bases and J dropped 1 base, with 15 bases sitting between them. Looked up from germline, CDR1 is DFQATT and CDR2 is SNEGSKA (reference sequence). The CDR3 nucleotides read TGCAGTGCTAGAGATCGGGGGAGAGGGACCCAAGAGACCCAGTACTTC. Protein product: CSARDRGRGTQETQYF.

The chain links TRBV12-3 or TRBV12-4 to TRBJ2-5; TRBD2 matches at 11 bases. The V and J ends lost 6 bases and 2 bases, in that order; junction bases with no gene match: 8. The CDR3 totals 16 residues. CDR3 amino acids: CASRQVGLADQETQYF. CDR3 bases: TGTGCCAGCAGGCAGGTGGGACTAGCGGATCAAGAGACCCAGTACTTC.

This clonotype came up a few times. The chain joins TRBV29-1 to TRBJ1-2; no definite D call. The V end was cut by 0 bases, the J end by 0 bases, with 20 bases between. Germline V gene data show CDR1 as SQVTM and CDR2 as ANQGSEA. The CDR3 has 18 amino acids. The CDR3 coding sequence is TGCAGCGTTGAAGATCGGGTGCAGTGGCCGACTGCTAACTATGGCTACACCTTC. This encodes CSVEDRVQWPTANYGYTF.

This clonotype showed up just a few times. The V call is TRBV4-2, the J call TRBJ2-5; D is perhaps TRBD1 (6 bases). V lost 3 bases to trimming and J lost 0 bases, with 14 bases between them. The V gene's germline CDR1 is LGHNA and CDR2 YNFKEQ. CDR3 length: 16 residues. CDR3 residues: CASSQLSGTYQETQYF. CDR3 sequence (DNA): TGTGCCAGCAGCCAGCTGTCCGGGACATACCAAGAGACCCAGTACTTC.

This clonotype was detected a few times. The CDR3 reads CATSARAVLAGGPGEQYF. The CDR3 coding sequence is TGTGCCACCAGCGCCAGAGCCGTACTAGCGGGAGGGCCGGGTGAGCAGTACTTC. This rearrangement joins TRBV15 to TRBJ2-7, with 13 positions matching TRBD2. V lost 5 bases, J lost 7 bases, and 17 bases stayed unmatched. There are 18 residues in the CDR3. CDR1 is LNHNV and CDR2 is YYDKDF in the germline V gene (reference sequence).

In its sample, this clonotype was seen a few times. The chain links TRBV28 to TRBJ2-7, with 7 nucleotides matching TRBD1. Germline V gene data show CDR1 as MDHEN and CDR2 as SYDVKM. The V segment lost 7 bases and the J segment 5 bases; nucleotides outside the gene matches: 11. This CDR3 is built from 14 residues. In DNA form, the CDR3 reads TGTGCCAGCACCGAGACAGGGCGCCCCCACGAGCAGTACTTC. Amino acid sequence: CASTETGRPHEQYF.

This clonotype was seen at least ten times. The chain carries TRBV3-1 and TRBJ2-1; 7 nucleotides match TRBD1. The germline V gene encodes CDR1 LGHDT and CDR2 YNNKEL (reference sequence). V shed 2 bases, J shed 5 bases, and the junction held 9 bases outside the gene matches. The CDR3 runs to 16 residues. CDR3 sequence (DNA): TGTGCCAGCAGCCAACAGACAGGGCTAGGTCACAATGAGCAGTTCTTC. Its protein is CASSQQTGLGHNEQFF.

In this sample, this clonotype turned up many times. The rearrangement joins TRBV20-1 to TRBJ2-7; TRBD2 matches 13 bases. Unmatched junction bases numbered 4, after V lost 6 bases and J lost 5 bases. CDR3 length equals 13 residues. Per germline, CDR1 DFQATT and CDR2 SNEGSKA (reference sequence). The CDR3 DNA is TGCAGTGCCGGACTAGCGGGAGCTGACGAGCAGTACTTC. This translates into CSAGLAGADEQYF.

This clonotype was observed at least ten times. The chain uses TRBV12-3 or TRBV12-4 and TRBJ2-4, with unresolved D. This CDR3 contains 12 residues. V was trimmed by 3 bases and J by 6 bases, leaving 6 bases between them. CDR3 sequence (DNA): TGTGCCAGCAGTTTTGCTCGAAACATTCAGTACTTC. Amino acid sequence: CASSFARNIQYF.

This sequence joins TRBV20-1 and TRBJ2-7; TRBD2 matches at 11 bases. V shed 0 bases and J 1 base; nucleotides not matched to a gene: 8. This CDR3 has 17 amino acids. Germline V lookup: CDR1 DFQATT, CDR2 SNEGSKA (reference sequence). CDR3 region: CSARDPNLAGGSYEQYF. The DNA of the CDR3 is TGCAGTGCTAGAGATCCCAATCTAGCGGGAGGATCCTACGAGCAGTACTTC.

The chain carries TRBV19 and TRBJ2-7; D unresolved. From germline, CDR1 is LNHDA and CDR2 SQIVND (reference sequence). Trimming shortened V by 5 bases and J by 1 base, and 12 bases separated the two germline ends. The CDR3 is 14 amino acids. CDR3 loop: CASSLSVPSYEQYF. DNA for the CDR3: TGTGCCAGTAGTTTGAGCGTTCCGTCCTACGAGCAGTACTTC. The variable domain in full, with the rest retrieved from reference TRBV19 and TRBJ2-7, is DGGITQSPKYLFRKEGQNVTLSCEQNLNHDAMYWYRQDPGQGLRLIYYSQIVNDFQKGDIAEGYSVSREKKESFPLTVTSAQKNPTAFYLCASSLSVPSYEQYFGPGTRLTVT.

This clonotype was seen many times. The genes are TRBV7-2 and TRBJ2-3; 13 nucleotides align to TRBD2. V was clipped by 2 bases and J by 3 bases; unmatched bases: 2. Germline CDR1 and CDR2: SGHTA and FQGNSA. The CDR3 consists of 16 residues. The CDR3 region is CASSLTSGRGTDTQYF. CDR3 coding DNA: TGTGCCAGCAGCTTAACTAGCGGGAGGGGGACAGATACGCAGTATTTT.

The rearrangement links TRBV7-9 to TRBJ1-4, with TRBD1 identical over 9 bases. The CDR3 sequence is 15 residues long. Germline V gives CDR1 SEHNR, CDR2 FQNEAQ (reference sequence). Germline trimming cut 5 bases from V and 8 bases from J; bases unmatched to any gene: 9. This chain's CDR3 is CASSLKTGGSEKLFF. CDR3 sequence (DNA): TGTGCCAGCAGCCTGAAGACAGGGGGATCCGAAAAACTGTTTTTT. The full variable domain, in which reference TRBV7-9 and TRBJ1-4 provide the parts outside the CDR3, is DTGVSQNPRHKITKRGQNVTFRCDPISEHNRLYWYRQTLGQGPEFLTYFQNEAQLEKSRLLSDRFSAERPKGSFSTLEIQRTEQGDSAMYLCASSLKTGGSEKLFFGSGTQLSVL.

This clonotype was counted between two and nine times. The J gene is TRBJ2-3, the V gene TRBV7-2; D is unresolved. CDR3 length: 15 amino acids. CDR1 SGHTA and CDR2 FQGNSA come from the germline V gene. With 1 base removed from V and 1 base from J, the gap between germline ends came to 9 bases. The CDR3 loop is CASSLDQSGTDTQYF. The CDR3 DNA reads TGTGCCAGCAGCTTAGACCAGAGCGGCACAGATACGCAGTATTTT.

This clonotype was seen a handful of times. V gene TRBV5-1 combines with J gene TRBJ2-2; D not certain. CDR1 and CDR2 (germline): SGHRS, YFSETQ. Trimming left V 0 bases short and J 5 bases short, with 5 bases between. The CDR3 is 13 residues long. The DNA for the CDR3 is TGCGCCAGCAGCTTGGCCGAAACCGGGGAGCTGTTTTTT. Encoded protein: CASSLAETGELFF.

The genes are TRBV10-3 and TRBJ2-2; 10 bases agree with TRBD2. The germline V gene has CDR1 ENHRY and CDR2 SYGVKD. J was trimmed by 6 bases and V by 4 bases; bases with no gene match: 5. CDR3 length: 15 amino acids. The CDR3 spells CAISGLAGVPGELFF. The CDR3 DNA follows: TGTGCCATCAGTGGTCTAGCGGGAGTTCCCGGGGAGCTGTTTTTT.

This clonotype was counted ten times or more. The chain links TRBV28 to TRBJ2-3, with 7 bases that match TRBD2. J was trimmed by 12 bases and V by 2 bases; bases with no gene match: 5. The CDR3 totals 12 residues. Germline lookup yields CDR1 MDHEN and CDR2 SYDVKM. CDR3 residues: CASSLSGLDQYF. Written as DNA, the CDR3 is TGTGCCAGCAGTTTAAGTGGACTAGATCAGTATTTT.